This TCR beta chain is from a study of cytomegalovirus exposure and HLA in healthy donors (dated by TCRdb to between 2016 and 2019). Regarding the complete study: An earlier analysis of 587 of the donors reported 276 Gb of sequence data and 90 million to 120 million unique TCR beta sequences obtained from roughly 170 million T cells. Roughly 290 gigabases of sequencing data and 70 million to 100 million unique TCR sequences made up an early release that covered approximately 620 HLA-typed donors. Among the approximately 430 genotyped donors, approximately 82% belonged to the genetic ancestry cluster associated with self-reported Caucasian donors. The aim of the study was to test whether cataloging public T cell receptors could identify signatures of past pathogen exposure. The study profiled the T cell repertoires of 500 to 800 subjects by immunosequencing and related them to cytomegalovirus serostatus. In addition to the first cohort of 650 to 750 subjects, a separate validation cohort of under 150 different subjects was used. To predict cytomegalovirus infection status, the study combined high-throughput TCR immunosequencing, statistical association of individual TCRs with disease status, and machine learning. In a later analysis, previously published TCR beta repertoires from roughly 710 donors were re-analyzed and high-resolution HLA genotyping was added so that TCR occurrence patterns could be studied. Rather than drawing on any new phenotypic data, the later analysis identified candidate immune exposures from TCR beta sequences and the way those sequences occurred across donors. An earlier analysis of roughly 580 of the donors used high-throughput TCR beta sequencing to judge whether each TCR beta V gene segment behaved as functional or pseudogenic. Donor age, sex, ethnicity and CMV serostatus were collected together with the repertoire data. Genome-wide SNP genotypes for about three fifths of the roughly 700 donors were used in a later genetic analysis, which treated that subset as a discovery cohort. All discovery cohort repertoires had been generated using a single sequencing platform. HLA typing included class I and class II loci at four-digit resolution. The number of typed donors differed by locus: 629-630 for A, B, C, DRB1 and DQB1; 500 to 550 for DQA1; approximately 600 for DPA1; and about 450 for DPB1. Several DR-DQ haplotypes were treated as single units for association and clustering because of strong linkage in the cohort. Across about 370 genotyped donors of the cohort, an average of approximately 240,000 unique TCR beta nucleotide sequences per donor were sequenced, and roughly 20% of those sequences were non-productive.

Concerning this clone itself: Its antigen remains undetermined. Base qualities are not provided; no much larger clone lies one nucleotide away.

Summary of the overall study and its limitations: While some public TCRs were present in many individuals, most TCR sequences turned up only very rarely across donors. V-gene and J-gene trimming of TCR beta chains was associated with a missense DCLRE1C variant in a later genetic analysis, and the association was replicated in an independent cohort. The study listed approximately 150 TCR beta chains as associated with cytomegalovirus. For the cohort, immune exposure information was limited to CMV serostatus. When HLA alleles, especially DR and DQ, strongly co-occurred, TCR associations were difficult to assign to individual alleles. According to a later genetic analysis, donors in an Asian-associated ancestry cluster had fewer N-insertions in productive TCRs than the approximately 690-donor mean. Because counts were too low, around 18 rarely observed V segments, including chromosome 9 orphons, were left out of the earlier analysis of 500 to 750 of the donors. In vitro tests confirmed that a few of the cytomegalovirus-associated TCR beta chains recognize cytomegalovirus antigens. Sequencing depth was assumed to be roughly uniform across donors in the presence/absence analyses, though that assumption may not hold. The cohort was sequenced for TCR beta chains only, and without alpha or paired-chain data the features that could be detected were limited. An earlier analysis of 587 of the donors showed that most TCR beta V segments appeared in productive rearrangements either about 87% or about 30% of the time, which broadly matched IMGT annotations. The classifier was reported to diagnose cytomegalovirus status with high specificity and sensitivity in both the original cohort and the validation cohort. In a later analysis, TCR association rates were found to vary across HLA loci, with the most associated TCRs seen for DRB1 alleles and the fewest for HLA-C alleles. A further reported finding was that TCR beta sequences accurately predicted the HLA-A and HLA-B alleles for most subjects in the first cohort. A later analysis associated roughly 17,000 TCR beta sequences with specific HLA alleles at a false discovery rate of 0.05. Some IMGT-functional V segments, including TRBV6-2 and TRBV6-3, could not be told apart with the 87-base-pair reads, so those segments were excluded. Compared with equally common non-associated chains, HLA-associated TCR beta chains in a later analysis were more clonally expanded and had lower generation probabilities. Correlated functional status among segregating V segments might reflect linkage disequilibrium, but an unknown experimental factor could not be ruled out. Several of the top co-occurrence clusters appeared to be linked to parvovirus B19, influenza, CMV and Epstein-Barr virus, according to a later analysis. A later analysis found that most CMV-associated TCR beta chains appeared HLA-restricted, with HLA associations seemingly driven largely by CMV exposure. Because some donors lacked HLA typing at each locus, the association tests relied only on the typed subset. The authors suggested that the approach could potentially be extended to other disease states and immunological phenotypes. A group of highly shared sequence variants was considered likely to be a technical artifact of the sequencing pipeline.

The method behind the library was the immunoSEQ multiplex PCR assay. For the multiplex PCR, a mixture combining 60 forward primers for TCR Vbeta segments and 13 reverse primers for TCR Jbeta segments was used. A multiplex PCR assay on genomic DNA amplified the CDR3 region of rearranged TCR beta genes. On the Illumina HiSeq System, the amplified TCR beta libraries were sequenced as 87-base-pair reads. Per the source publication's procedure: A later analysis counted about 80 million unique TCR beta chains across the 650 to 700 repertoires, and some 11 million of these chains were shared by at least two donors. To remove PCR and sequencing errors, raw reads were error-corrected and collapsed into unique sequences using a nearest-neighbor algorithm that merged closely related sequences. V, D and J gene segments were assigned by aligning CDR3 sequences to IMGT reference sequences. For a sequence to be retained, a match of at least six nucleotides was required to both a V gene segment and a J gene segment. A rearrangement counted as productive if the CDR3 had no stop codons and remained in frame with V and J, and every other rearrangement counted as non-productive. Following IMGT convention, CDR3 was defined as the stretch from the second conserved V-encoded cysteine to the conserved J-encoded phenylalanine. The earlier analysis of 587 of the donors excluded any sequence lacking an unambiguous match to a single V gene segment. In an earlier analysis of 587 of the donors, a V segment was called functional when productive rearrangements were above 56.7%, and segregating when the standard deviation between donors exceeded 5%. A statistical classification framework was built for diagnosing cytomegalovirus status from the catalog of TCR beta chain sequences. A later analysis assigned V and J genes by comparing TCR nucleotide sequences with IMGT/GENE-DB human TR gene sequences. A later analysis assigned CDR3 sequences and most-parsimonious VDJ recombination scenarios with the TCRdist pipeline. A later analysis defined each TCR beta chain by its CDR3 amino acid sequence plus V-gene family, and excluded reads lacking a unique V-gene family. To address suspected cross-contamination and a sequencing artifact, a later analysis removed several hundred highly shared, low-generation-probability nucleotide sequences. For each public chain, a later analysis derived a clonal expansion index from normalized ranks of inferred template counts within each repertoire. In a later analysis, generation probabilities were computed using a VDJ recombination model fitted to out-of-frame rearrangements, and the results were checked against IGoR. In a later analysis, hypergeometric tests were used to score TCR-TCR, TCR-HLA and TCR-CMV co-occurrence, with a repertoire-size bias correction applied to TCR pairs. In a later analysis, false discovery rates were estimated by permuting HLA or CMV assignments 20 times. In a later analysis, co-occurring TCRs were grouped using DBSCAN, with TCRdist sequence similarity added in when clustering inside HLA-allele-positive subsets. For co-occurrence clustering, repertoires with fewer than 30,000 or more than 120,000 public chains were excluded, along with five or six repertoires with anomalous nucleotide sharing. Entries here come from immuneACCESS through TCRdb and include only in-frame sequences with V and J called. Some clones fail to appear in such tables; in the studies checked, an unresolved V gene covers under half of the shortfall, and the cause of the remainder is unknown. Clone size and the V and J calls come from that table; the DNA yielded D and trimming. A total of 160,000 or so clones appear in this sample, 75% to 80% of them only once. The ten biggest clones cover 3% to 3.5% of the sample.

The CDR3, from cysteine to phenylalanine, totals 15 residues. Of all the DNA, just the CDR3 is kept, 45 bases in frame from base 1. Looking up the germline V gene yields CDR1 SGHRS and CDR2 YFSETQ. The cohort comprised under 700 healthy bone marrow donors. Cohort members were all nominally healthy when sampled, although unrecorded immune exposures were likely present. The donor tested CMV seronegative, placing the donor among the 300 to 400 seronegative members of the cohort. Every donor gave a peripheral blood sample, and the peripheral blood mononuclear cells from that sample were used for TCR beta sequencing. The Qiagen DNeasy Blood Extraction Kit was used to extract genomic DNA from the blood cell samples.

The V gene is TRBV5-1 and the J gene is TRBJ2-5, and 9 junction bases match TRBD1. TRBJ2-7 explains the end of the DNA better; the J call may be wrong. The TCR was taken from a middle-aged woman in good health and CMV-seronegative. The sequencing input was PBMCs. The DNA sequence is as follows: TGCGCCAGCAGCCCGACAGGGGGTCGGTCCTACGAGCAGTACTTC. This gives the protein CASSPTGGRSYEQYF.